The clone carrying this T cell receptor (beta chain) appeared once. The data derive from a study of response to subunit inactivated influenza vaccine. TCRdb recomputed calls from the RT-PCR reads with MiXCR, one row per CDR3 protein. The table includes 160,000 or so distinct CDR3 sequences, about 11% detected once. Germline CDR1 SGDLS, CDR2 YYNGEE. The ends were cut back, 1 base at V and 7 bases at J, with 18 bases in the middle. CDR3 size: 16 residues. The sample consisted of non-naive T cells sorted from PBMCs, taken about 40 days after vaccination. The sequence was collected from a middle-aged man who received an inactivated influenza vaccine. The rearrangement links TRBV9 to TRBJ1-3; a possible D gene is TRBD1 (5 bases). CDR3 bases: TGTGCCAGCAGCGTAAACCGTGGTGAGGGGCACAACACCATATATTTT. Its protein product is CASSVNRGEGHNTIYF.